The T cell receptor (beta chain) described here comes from a study of T cells after yellow fever vaccination. TCRdb re-called the 5' RACE reads through MiXCR, storing one row per CDR3 protein. Of fewer than 350,000 distinct CDR3 sequences in the sample, 8% to 10% are singletons; the top ten hold around 17%. The CDR3 is 14 residues long. The V and J ends lost 4 bases and 3 bases, in that order; junction bases with no gene match: 4. Germline V gene lookup returns CDR1 SGHRS and CDR2 YFSETQ. This clonotype was seen a handful of times. This clonotype originated in a man between 18 and 29 years old who received the YFV17D yellow fever vaccine. V and J are TRBV5-1 and TRBJ2-7, with 10 bases that match TRBD2. Sequences were derived from PBMCs, sampled on the day of the first yellow fever vaccination. DNA of the CDR3: TGCGCCAGCAGCGCTCTAGCGGGGGACTACGAGCAGTACTTC. It specifies CASSALAGDYEQYF. The variable domain in full, completed from reference TRBV5-1 and TRBJ2-7, reads KAGVTQTPRYLIKTRGQQVTLSCSPISGHRSVSWYQQTPGQGLQFLFEYFSETQRNKGNFPGRFSGRQFSNSRSEMNVSTLELGDSALYLCASSALAGDYEQYFGPGTRLTVT.